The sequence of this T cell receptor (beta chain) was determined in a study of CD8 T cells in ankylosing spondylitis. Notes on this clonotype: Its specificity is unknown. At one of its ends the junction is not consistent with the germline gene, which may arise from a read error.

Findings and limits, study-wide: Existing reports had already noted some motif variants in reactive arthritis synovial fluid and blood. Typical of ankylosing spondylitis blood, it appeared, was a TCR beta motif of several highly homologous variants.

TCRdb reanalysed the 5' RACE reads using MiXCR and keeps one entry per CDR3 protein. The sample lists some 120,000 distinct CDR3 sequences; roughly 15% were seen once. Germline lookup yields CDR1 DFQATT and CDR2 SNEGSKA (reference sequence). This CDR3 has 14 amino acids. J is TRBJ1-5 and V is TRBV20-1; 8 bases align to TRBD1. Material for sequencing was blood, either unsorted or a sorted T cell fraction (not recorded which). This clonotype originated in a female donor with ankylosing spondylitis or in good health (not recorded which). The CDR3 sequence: CSAPTRGTGQSQHF. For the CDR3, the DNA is TGCAGTGCTCCTACTCGGGGGACAGGTCAGTCCCAGCATTTT.